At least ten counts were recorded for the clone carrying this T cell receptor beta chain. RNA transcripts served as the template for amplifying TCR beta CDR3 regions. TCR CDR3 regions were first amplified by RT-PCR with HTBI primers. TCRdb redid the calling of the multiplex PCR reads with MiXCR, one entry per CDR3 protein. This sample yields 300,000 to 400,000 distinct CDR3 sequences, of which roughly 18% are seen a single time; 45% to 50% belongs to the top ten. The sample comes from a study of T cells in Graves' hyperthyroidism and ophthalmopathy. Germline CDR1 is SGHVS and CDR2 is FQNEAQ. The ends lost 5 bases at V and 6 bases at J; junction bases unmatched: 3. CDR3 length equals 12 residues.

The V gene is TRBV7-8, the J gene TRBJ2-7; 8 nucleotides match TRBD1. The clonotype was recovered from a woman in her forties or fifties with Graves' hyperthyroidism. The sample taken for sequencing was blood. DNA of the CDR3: TGTGCCAGCAGCGCAGGGGGCGGCGAGCAGTACGTC. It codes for CASSAGGGEQYV.